A single sample is the source of the 25 T cell receptor beta chains below, sequenced in a study of regulatory T cells in long-lasting Graves disease. Time point here: newly diagnosed GD, antithyroid drugs for less than 3 months. There was RNA extracted from PBMCs, and the TCR library was made from it. Both iRepertoire HTBI primers and Arm-PCR of CDR3 regions were used to build the TCR beta libraries. TCRdb passed the multiplex PCR reads through MiXCR, listing each CDR3 protein once. This table holds over 450,000 distinct CDR3 sequences, about 11% found once. These data also formed part of another study, on T cells in Graves' hyperthyroidism and ophthalmopathy.

The material was peripheral blood mononuclear cells (PBMCs), obtained at new diagnosis, from a patient treated with antithyroid drugs. The origin of the receptors is a woman aged 30 to 39 with Graves disease.

This clonotype was seen at least ten times. This chain joins TRBV2 and TRBJ2-1; possible D gene TRBD2, 5 bases. This CDR3 region has 15 residues. The V end was cut by 2 bases, the J end by 4 bases, with 12 bases between. CDR1 SNHLY and CDR2 FYNNEI come from the germline V gene. CDR3 coding DNA: TGTGCCAGCAGTGAAAACGGACTTATTTACAATGAGCAGTTCTTC. This encodes CASSENGLIYNEQFF.

This clonotype was counted only a few times. The V call is TRBV5-1, the J call TRBJ1-4, with 9 bases matching TRBD1. J lost 7 bases, V lost 4 bases, and 11 bases had no gene match. Germline CDR1 and CDR2: SGHRS and YFSETQ. The CDR3 length is 16 residues. DNA for the CDR3: TGCGCCAGCAGCCCAGGGACAGGGCGGGTTGGTGAAAAACTGTTTTTT. It specifies CASSPGTGRVGEKLFF. The full variable domain, in which reference TRBV5-1 and TRBJ1-4 provide the parts outside the CDR3, is KAGVTQTPRYLIKTRGQQVTLSCSPISGHRSVSWYQQTPGQGLQFLFEYFSETQRNKGNFPGRFSGRQFSNSRSEMNVSTLELGDSALYLCASSPGTGRVGEKLFFGSGTQLSVL.

This clonotype has just a few counts. This sequence joins TRBV7-9 and TRBJ2-3; D unclear. Per the germline V gene, CDR1 is SEHNR and CDR2 is FQNEAQ (reference sequence). There are 13 residues in the CDR3. V gave up 0 bases and J gave up 5 bases, with 6 bases separating them. In nucleotides, the CDR3 is TGTGCCAGCAGCTTAGCCCCTCTAGATACGCAGTATTTT. This gives the protein CASSLAPLDTQYF.

Ten or more counts support this clonotype. This rearrangement joins TRBV6-2 or TRBV6-3 to TRBJ2-7; no clear D gene. Germline-derived CDR1 and CDR2 are MNHEY and SVGEGT. V lost 4 bases, J lost 3 bases, and 13 bases lay in between. This CDR3 has 14 residues. DNA for the CDR3: TGTGCCAGCAGTTTAATACGGAGTTTCTACGAGCAGTACTTC. Its translation is CASSLIRSFYEQYF.

This clonotype showed up many times. The chain combines TRBV2 with TRBJ1-4, with D unclear. CDR1 is SNHLY and CDR2 is FYNNEI in the germline V gene. This CDR3 has 14 residues. V lost 3 bases and J 10 bases, leaving 15 bases between the germline ends. CDR3 protein: CASSDSNPLGKLFF. The CDR3 DNA sequence: TGTGCCAGCAGTGACAGTAACCCTTTGGGAAAACTGTTTTTT.

This clonotype was seen a handful of times. This rearrangement joins TRBV7-9 to TRBJ2-7, with TRBD1 matching 8 bases. Germline V gives CDR1 SEHNR, CDR2 FQNEAQ (reference sequence). V was pared by 3 bases and J by 0 bases, with 1 base of the junction left unmatched. There are 14 residues in the CDR3. The DNA for the CDR3 is TGTGCCAGCAGCTTGGGACAGGACTCCTACGAGCAGTACTTC. Translated: CASSLGQDSYEQYF.

This clonotype was seen more than once but under ten times. V is TRBV7-2 and J is TRBJ2-3, with 7 bases aligning to TRBD2. The V gene end was trimmed by 1 base and the J gene end by 4 bases; junction bases not matched to a gene: 8. CDR3 size: 16 residues. Germline assignment: CDR1 SGHTA and CDR2 FQGNSA. CDR3 residues: CASSLDPAGKADTQYF. The DNA for the CDR3 is TGTGCCAGCAGCTTAGATCCAGCGGGAAAGGCAGATACGCAGTATTTT. The full variable domain, in which reference TRBV7-2 and TRBJ2-3 provide the parts outside the CDR3, is GAGVSQSPSNKVTEKGKDVELRCDPISGHTALYWYRQSLGQGLEFLIYFQGNSAPDKSGLPSDRFSAERTGGSVSTLTIQRTQQEDSAVYLCASSLDPAGKADTQYFGPGTRLTVL.

This clonotype was detected a few times. V and J are TRBV20-1 and TRBJ2-1; D might be TRBD2 (5 bases). V shed 2 bases and J shed 11 bases, with 10 bases lying between them. This CDR3 is 11 amino acids long. Per the germline V gene, CDR1 is DFQATT and CDR2 is SNEGSKA (reference sequence). CDR3 DNA: TGCAGTGCTAGACTGGAGGCGAAGCAGTTCTTC. It codes for CSARLEAKQFF.

This clonotype appeared many times. The DNA of the CDR3 is TGTGCCAGCAGCCACGGGGTTACTAGCATCGATCCAAATGAGCAGTTCTTC. Residues: CASSHGVTSIDPNEQFF. The chain combines TRBV11-2 with TRBJ2-1; the D gene is possibly TRBD2 (6 bases). The CDR3 loop spans 17 amino acids. The germline CDR1 and CDR2 sequences are SGHAT and FQNNGV. Trimming stripped 5 bases from V and 7 bases from J, with 24 bases between.

This clonotype was seen a handful of times. The chain recombines TRBV13 with TRBJ2-1, with 8 positions matching TRBD2. The CDR3 has 20 amino acids. Germline V gives CDR1 PRHDT, CDR2 FYEKMQ (reference sequence). V trimming: 2 bases; J trimming: 0 bases; junction bases outside the gene matches: 15. The CDR3: CASSLLKGLAGASSYNEQFF. The DNA of the CDR3 is TGTGCCAGCAGCTTACTAAAGGGGCTAGCGGGTGCAAGCTCCTACAATGAGCAGTTCTTC.

Ten or more counts support this clonotype. The chain joins TRBV12-3 or TRBV12-4 to TRBJ1-2; perhaps TRBD1 as D (5 bases). Trimming took 6 bases from V and 2 from J, leaving 13 bases between them. The CDR3 runs 14 residues. In DNA form, the CDR3 reads TGTGCCAGCAGACTCCCGGGGACCAACTATGGCTACACCTTC. Amino acid sequence: CASRLPGTNYGYTF.

The table lists this clonotype with many counts. The rearrangement links TRBV2 to TRBJ1-5; D possibly corresponds to TRBD1 (5 bases). V gave up 4 bases and J gave up 3 bases, with 13 bases separating them. Germline CDR1 reads SNHLY; CDR2 reads FYNNEI. The CDR3 has 15 residues. CDR3 in amino acids: CASSAREGPNQPQHF. CDR3 in DNA: TGTGCCAGCAGTGCCAGGGAGGGCCCCAATCAGCCCCAGCATTTT.

The chain is built from TRBV6-1 and TRBJ1-5, with D possibly matching TRBD1 (6 bases). Germline CDR1 and CDR2: MNHNS and SASEGT. The CDR3 is 14 amino acids. Trimming stripped 5 bases from V and 7 bases from J, with 15 bases between. CDR3 loop: CASSKQGTWQPQHF. CDR3 nucleotides: TGTGCCAGCAGTAAACAGGGTACTTGGCAGCCCCAGCATTTT.

The chain links TRBV20-1 to TRBJ2-6; D is unresolved. CDR1 is DFQATT, CDR2 SNEGSKA, per germline (reference sequence). Trimming cost V 3 bases and J 4 bases, with 10 bases left between them. The CDR3 totals 14 residues. The CDR3 DNA reads as TGCAGTGCTAGCCGTCCCTCCGGGGCCAACGTCCTGACTTTC. This gives the protein CSASRPSGANVLTF.

This clonotype was recorded many times. This chain connects TRBV28 to TRBJ1-5; no reliable D call. V was shortened by 6 bases and J by 6 bases, with 9 bases between the two germline ends. CDR1 MDHEN and CDR2 SYDVKM come from the germline V gene. CDR3 length equals 12 residues. This CDR3 is CASREEPQPQHF. The DNA for the CDR3 is TGTGCCAGCAGAGAAGAGCCTCAGCCCCAGCATTTT.

This clonotype was recorded a few times. The genes are TRBV12-3 or TRBV12-4 and TRBJ1-4, with D perhaps matching TRBD1 (6 bases). With 8 bases removed from V and 5 bases from J, the gap between germline ends came to 9 bases. The CDR3 runs 12 residues. CDR3 region: CASRRGNEKLFF. The CDR3 bases are TGTGCCAGCCGGAGGGGGAATGAAAAACTGTTTTTT.

Many counts were recorded for this clonotype. The chain recombines TRBV12-3 or TRBV12-4 with TRBJ2-3; the D gene could be TRBD1 or TRBD2 (5 bases each). This CDR3 spans 14 amino acids. V was clipped by 1 base and J by 4 bases, with 9 bases between them. The CDR3 protein is CASSLGGSADTQYF. Written as DNA, the CDR3 is TGTGCCAGCAGTTTAGGGGGGAGCGCAGATACGCAGTATTTT.

The chain links TRBV18 to TRBJ2-7, with TRBD2 identical over 16 bases. Trimming removed 4 bases from V and 6 bases from J; junction bases left unmatched: 6. Germline CDR1 and CDR2: KGHSH and LQKENI. The CDR3 extends over 16 amino acids. The CDR3 nucleotides read TGTGCCAGCTCACTACCGGGACTAGCGGGAGGGGGCGAGCAGTACTTC. Encoded protein: CASSLPGLAGGGEQYF.

This clonotype was detected only a few times. The genes are TRBV4-1 and TRBJ2-1; the D is unclear. V shed 0 bases and J shed 7 bases, with 13 bases lying between them. Germline lookup yields CDR1 MGHRA and CDR2 YSYEKL. The CDR3 is 15 residues long. The CDR3 region is CASSQELARTNEQFF. The CDR3 coding sequence is TGCGCCAGCAGCCAAGAATTGGCTAGAACGAATGAGCAGTTCTTC.

The sample holds a few counts of this clonotype. The chain couples TRBV7-2 to TRBJ2-1; a weak D match, TRBD1 (5 bases). Germline CDR1 reads SGHTA; CDR2 reads FQGNSA. Trimming stripped 5 bases from V and 7 bases from J, with 21 bases between. The CDR3 runs 16 residues. The CDR3 bases are TGTGCCAGCAGCCCTCGCTGGGGCGTTAAGGGGAATGAGCAGTTCTTC. This translates into CASSPRWGVKGNEQFF.

This clonotype was found many times. The rearrangement joins TRBV29-1 to TRBJ2-7, with 7 bases fitting TRBD1. Germline trimming cut 3 bases from V and 0 bases from J; bases unmatched to any gene: 8. Germline loops: CDR1 SQVTM, CDR2 ANQGSEA. The CDR3 is 15 amino acids. CDR3 in DNA: TGCAGCGTTGAGGTGGACAGGACGCCCTCCTACGAGCAGTACTTC. Translation gives CSVEVDRTPSYEQYF.

This clonotype was found many times. This chain uses TRBV12-3 or TRBV12-4 with TRBJ1-5; D is unresolved. The CDR3 covers 14 residues. V lost 1 base and J 9 bases, leaving 13 bases between the germline ends. The CDR3 here is CASSLGWSWRPQHF. The CDR3 coding sequence is TGTGCCAGCAGTTTAGGGTGGTCCTGGCGGCCCCAGCATTTT.

This clonotype was picked up many times. V and J are TRBV28 and TRBJ2-3, with 15 nucleotides matching TRBD2. The length of the CDR3 is 20 residues. Trimming cost V 3 bases and J 1 base; bases outside gene matches: 11. The V gene's germline CDR1 is MDHEN and CDR2 SYDVKM. The CDR3 region is CASSFVMGLAGGKGTDTQYF. DNA of the CDR3: TGTGCCAGCAGTTTCGTCATGGGACTAGCGGGAGGAAAGGGCACAGATACGCAGTATTTT.

The table lists this clonotype with many counts. The chain is built from TRBV2 and TRBJ2-1, with a possible D match to TRBD1 (6 bases). The CDR3 sequence is 16 residues long. V was trimmed by 6 bases and J by 0 bases, leaving 15 bases between them. Germline CDR1 reads SNHLY; CDR2 reads FYNNEI. The CDR3 DNA reads TGTGCCAGCAGCGACCAAACAGGGAGCTCCTACAATGAGCAGTTCTTC. Translation: CASSDQTGSSYNEQFF.

This clonotype has at least ten counts. The chain combines TRBV28 with TRBJ2-1, with D perhaps TRBD2 (6 bases). The germline V and J ends were trimmed by 6 bases and 0 bases, with 12 bases remaining between them. CDR3 length: 15 amino acids. The germline gives CDR1 MDHEN, CDR2 SYDVKM. CDR3 amino acids: CASSFGGSSYNEQFF. The CDR3 DNA sequence: TGTGCCAGCAGCTTTGGGGGGAGCTCCTACAATGAGCAGTTCTTC. Full variable domain (missing parts from reference TRBV28 and TRBJ2-1): DVKVTQSSRYLVKRTGEKVFLECVQDMDHENMFWYRQDPGLGLRLIYFSYDVKMKEKGDIPEGYSVSREKKERFSLILESASTNQTSMYLCASSFGGSSYNEQFFGPGTRLTVL.